Following are 9 T cell receptor beta chains from one sample sequenced in a study of blood T cell repertoires in COVID-19 (dated by TCRdb to 2018 to 2021). Libraries were made using the immunoSEQ multiplex PCR assay. TCRdb took over this immuneACCESS table, retaining in-frame rearrangements with V and J assigned. Such tables are incomplete; in checked studies, under half of the missing clones stem from an unresolved V gene, and the remainder is unexplained. The sample includes about 100,000 clones, with about 80% observed a single time. Clones ranked in the top ten supply roughly 29% of the sample. The sequencing input was peripheral blood. The receptors shown here come from a man between 65 and 80 years old with active or convalescent COVID-19.

The V and J genes are TRBV6-1 and TRBJ1-1; maybe TRBD1 (6 bases). The CDR3 sequence is 13 residues long. Germline-derived CDR1 and CDR2 are MNHNS and SASEGT. V was clipped by 0 bases and J by 6 bases, with 8 bases between them. The CDR3 region has the DNA TGTGCCAGCAGTGAAGCTTACAGGGCTGAAGCTTTCTTT. This translates into CASSEAYRAEAFF.

The chain joins TRBV7-2 to TRBJ2-2, with D possibly TRBD2 on 6 matching bases. V gave up 2 bases and J gave up 5 bases, with 12 bases separating them. Germline CDR1 reads SGHTA; CDR2 reads FQGNSA. The CDR3 consists of 15 residues. This chain's CDR3 is CASSLSGLGTGELFF. The DNA of the CDR3 is TGTGCCAGCAGCTTATCGGGACTGGGGACCGGGGAGCTGTTTTTT.

The V gene is TRBV27, the J gene TRBJ1-5; TRBD1 might be the D (6 bases). Germline V CDR1 and CDR2: MNHEY, SMNVEV (reference sequence). V lost 10 bases and J 0 bases, leaving 13 bases between the germline ends. The CDR3 totals 14 residues. CDR3 nucleotide sequence: TGTGCCACCGGAGGACAGTATAGCAATCAGCCCCAGCATTTT. Translation: CATGGQYSNQPQHF.

The chain has TRBV5-1 and TRBJ1-5; weak D call: TRBD1 (5 bases). Deletions cut 0 bases from V and 6 bases from J, with 10 bases between. CDR1 is SGHRS, CDR2 YFSETQ, per germline. The CDR3 is made up of 14 amino acids. The CDR3 DNA is TGCGCCAGCAGCTTGGGGGGCGTGAGTCAGCCCCAGCATTTT. Translation gives CASSLGGVSQPQHF.

The table lists this clone with a few counts. The V gene is TRBV9, the J gene TRBJ2-5; perhaps TRBD1 as D (6 bases). This CDR3 spans 16 amino acids. V gave up 4 bases and J gave up 4 bases, with 20 bases separating them. CDR1 is SGDLS, CDR2 YYNGEE, per germline. CDR3 coding DNA: TGTGCCAGCAGCTCCCACTACAGGGTTCCTCCAGAGACCCAGTACTTC. Protein product: CASSSHYRVPPETQYF.

V is TRBV10-3 and J is TRBJ1-1; D gene ambiguous. V was cut by 0 bases and J by 5 bases, with 22 bases left in between. This CDR3 has 18 residues. CDR1 is ENHRY and CDR2 is SYGVKD in the germline V gene. The CDR3 nucleotides read TGTGCCATCAGTGAGTCGTACGCGGCTCGCTCGTTCGGGACTGAAGCTTTCTTT. This gives the protein CAISESYAARSFGTEAFF.

About this clone: A single base is all that separates this from a far larger clone, so a read error is likely. The chain joins TRBV12-3 or TRBV12-4 to TRBJ1-1, with D perhaps matching TRBD1 (5 bases). Between the trimmed V and J ends, which lost 6 bases and 1 base, there was a span of 9 bases. This CDR3 comprises 13 residues. The CDR3 here is CASSLGQNTEAFF. The CDR3 DNA sequence: TGTGCCAGCAGCCTAGGACAGAACACTGAAGCTTTCTTT.

The J gene is TRBJ2-2, the V gene TRBV7-2, with D possibly TRBD1 on 6 matching bases. The germline V and J ends were trimmed by 4 bases and 8 bases, with 11 bases remaining between them. Germline assignment: CDR1 SGHTA and CDR2 FQGNSA. This CDR3 has 13 residues. The CDR3 region has the DNA TGTGCCAGCAGCTCACAGGGAGCGGGGGAGCTGTTTTTT. Translation: CASSSQGAGELFF.

J is TRBJ2-3 and V is TRBV19, with D possibly being TRBD1 (5 bases). Trimming took 0 bases from V and 0 from J, leaving 16 bases between them. The germline V gene encodes CDR1 LNHDA and CDR2 SQIVND (reference sequence). This CDR3 has 18 amino acids. The CDR3 sequence: CASSIDQFSDISTDTQYF. CDR3 coding DNA: TGTGCCAGTAGTATAGACCAATTTTCGGACATCAGCACAGATACGCAGTATTTT.